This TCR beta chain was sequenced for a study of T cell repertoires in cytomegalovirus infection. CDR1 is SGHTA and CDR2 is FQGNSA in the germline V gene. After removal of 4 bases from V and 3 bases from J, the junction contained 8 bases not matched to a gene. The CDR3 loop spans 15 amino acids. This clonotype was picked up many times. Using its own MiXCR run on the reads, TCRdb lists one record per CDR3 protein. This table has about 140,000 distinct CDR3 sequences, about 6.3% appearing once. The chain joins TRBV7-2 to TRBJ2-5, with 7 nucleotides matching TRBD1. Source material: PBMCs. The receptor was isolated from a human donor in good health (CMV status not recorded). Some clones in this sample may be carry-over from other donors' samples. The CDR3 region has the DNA TGTGCCAGCAGCTCCACAGGGGCCAGAGAAGAGACCCAGTACTTC. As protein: CASSSTGAREETQYF.